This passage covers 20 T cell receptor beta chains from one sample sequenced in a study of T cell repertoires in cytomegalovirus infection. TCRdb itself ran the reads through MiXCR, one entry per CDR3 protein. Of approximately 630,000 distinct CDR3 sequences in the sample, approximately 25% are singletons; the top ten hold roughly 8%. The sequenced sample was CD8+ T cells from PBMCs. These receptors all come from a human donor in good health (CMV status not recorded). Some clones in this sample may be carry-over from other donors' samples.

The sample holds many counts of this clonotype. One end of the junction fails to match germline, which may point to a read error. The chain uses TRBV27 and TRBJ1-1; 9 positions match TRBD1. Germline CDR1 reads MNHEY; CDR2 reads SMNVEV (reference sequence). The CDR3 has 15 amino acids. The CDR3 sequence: CATSIGTGLGTEAFF. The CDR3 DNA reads TGTGCCACCAGTATTGGGACAGGGCTTGGGACTGAAGCTTTCTTT.

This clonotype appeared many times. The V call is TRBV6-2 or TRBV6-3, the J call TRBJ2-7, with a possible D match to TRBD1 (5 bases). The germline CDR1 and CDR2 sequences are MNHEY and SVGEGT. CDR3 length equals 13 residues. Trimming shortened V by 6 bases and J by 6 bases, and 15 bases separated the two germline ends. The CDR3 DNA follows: TGTGCCAGCAGCCGACAGACAGAGCGCGAGCAGTACGTC. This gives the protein CASSRQTEREQYV.

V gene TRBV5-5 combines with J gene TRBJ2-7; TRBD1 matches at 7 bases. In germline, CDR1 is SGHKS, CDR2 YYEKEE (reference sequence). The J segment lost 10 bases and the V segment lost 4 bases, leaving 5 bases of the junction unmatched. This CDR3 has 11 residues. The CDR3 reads CASSPGQVQYV. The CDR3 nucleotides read TGTGCCAGCAGCCCTGGACAGGTTCAGTACGTC.

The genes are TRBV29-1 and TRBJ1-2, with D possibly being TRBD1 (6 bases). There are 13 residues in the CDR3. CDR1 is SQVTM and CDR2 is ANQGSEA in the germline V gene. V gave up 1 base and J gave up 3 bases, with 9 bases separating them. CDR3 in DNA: TGCAGCGTTGAAGGAGGACAGTACTATGGCTACACCTTC. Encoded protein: CSVEGGQYYGYTF.

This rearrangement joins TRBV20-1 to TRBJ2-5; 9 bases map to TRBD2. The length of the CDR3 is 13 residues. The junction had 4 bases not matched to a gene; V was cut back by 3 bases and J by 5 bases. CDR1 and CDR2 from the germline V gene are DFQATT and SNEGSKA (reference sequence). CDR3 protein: CSARTSGGETQYF. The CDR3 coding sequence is TGCAGTGCTAGGACTAGCGGCGGGGAGACCCAGTACTTC.

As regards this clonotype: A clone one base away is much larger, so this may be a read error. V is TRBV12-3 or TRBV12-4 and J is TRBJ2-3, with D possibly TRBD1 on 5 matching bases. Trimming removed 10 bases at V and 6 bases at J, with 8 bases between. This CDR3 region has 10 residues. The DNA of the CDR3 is TGTGCCAACAAGGGGGATACGCAGTATTTT. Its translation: CANKGDTQYF.

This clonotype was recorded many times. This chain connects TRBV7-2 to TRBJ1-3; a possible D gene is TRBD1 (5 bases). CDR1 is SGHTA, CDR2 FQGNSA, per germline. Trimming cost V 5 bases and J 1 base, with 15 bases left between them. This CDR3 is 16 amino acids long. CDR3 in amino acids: CASSAYRLPSGNTIYF. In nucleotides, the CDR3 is TGTGCCAGCAGCGCTTACAGGTTACCATCTGGAAACACCATATATTTT.

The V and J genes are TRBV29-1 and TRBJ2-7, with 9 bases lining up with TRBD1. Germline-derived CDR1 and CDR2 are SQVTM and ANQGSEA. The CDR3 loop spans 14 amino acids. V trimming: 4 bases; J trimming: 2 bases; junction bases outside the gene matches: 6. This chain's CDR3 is CSVGGQGGPYEQYF. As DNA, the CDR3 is TGCAGCGTTGGGGGACAGGGAGGGCCCTACGAGCAGTACTTC.

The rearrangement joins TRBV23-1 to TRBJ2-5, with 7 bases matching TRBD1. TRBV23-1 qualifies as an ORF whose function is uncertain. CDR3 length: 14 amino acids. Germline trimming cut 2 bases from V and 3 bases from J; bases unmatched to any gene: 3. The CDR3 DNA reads TGCGCCAGCAGTCAAGGGACAGCTAAAGAGACCCAGTACTTC. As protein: CASSQGTAKETQYF.

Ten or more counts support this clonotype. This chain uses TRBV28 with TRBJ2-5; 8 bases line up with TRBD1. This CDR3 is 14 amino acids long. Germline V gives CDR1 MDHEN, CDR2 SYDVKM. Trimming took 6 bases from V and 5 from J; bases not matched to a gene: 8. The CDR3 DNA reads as TGTGCCAGCAGGATCCTCCGGGACAGGGAGACCCAGTACTTC. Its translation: CASRILRDRETQYF. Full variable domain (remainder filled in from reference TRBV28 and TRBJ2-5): DVKVTQSSRYLVKRTGEKVFLECVQDMDHENMFWYRQDPGLGLRLIYFSYDVKMKEKGDIPEGYSVSREKKERFSLILESASTNQTSMYLCASRILRDRETQYFGPGTRLLVL.

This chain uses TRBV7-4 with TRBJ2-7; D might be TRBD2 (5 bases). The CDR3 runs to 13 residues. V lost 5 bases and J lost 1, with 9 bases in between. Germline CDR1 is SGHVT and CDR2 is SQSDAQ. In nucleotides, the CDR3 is TGTGCCAGCAGCCCGGGGTTTTCCTACGAGCAGTACTTC. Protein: CASSPGFSYEQYF. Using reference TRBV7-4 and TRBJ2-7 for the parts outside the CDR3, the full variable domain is GAGVSQSPRYKVAKRGRDVALRCDSISGHVTLYWYRQTLGQGSEVLTYSQSDAQRDKSGRPSGRFSAERPERSVSTLKIQRTEQGDSAVYLCASSPGFSYEQYFGPGTRLTVT.

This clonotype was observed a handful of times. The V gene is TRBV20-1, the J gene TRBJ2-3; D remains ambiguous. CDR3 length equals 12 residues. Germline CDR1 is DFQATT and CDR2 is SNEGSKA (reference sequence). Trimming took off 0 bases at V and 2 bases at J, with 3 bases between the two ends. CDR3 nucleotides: TGCAGTGCTAGAGATGACACAGATACGCAGTATTTT. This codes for CSARDDTDTQYF.

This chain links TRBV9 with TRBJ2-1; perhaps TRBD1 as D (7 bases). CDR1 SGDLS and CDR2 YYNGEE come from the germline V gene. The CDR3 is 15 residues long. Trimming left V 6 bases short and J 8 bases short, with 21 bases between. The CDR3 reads CASTPGDSLFDEQFF. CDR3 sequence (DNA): TGTGCCAGCACCCCGGGGGACAGCCTTTTTGATGAGCAGTTCTTC.

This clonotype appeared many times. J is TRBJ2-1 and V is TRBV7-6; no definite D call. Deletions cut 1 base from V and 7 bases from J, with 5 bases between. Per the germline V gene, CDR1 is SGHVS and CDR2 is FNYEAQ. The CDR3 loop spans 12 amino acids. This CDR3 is CASSLGQNEQFF. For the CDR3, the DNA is TGTGCCAGCAGCTTAGGCCAAAATGAGCAGTTCTTC.

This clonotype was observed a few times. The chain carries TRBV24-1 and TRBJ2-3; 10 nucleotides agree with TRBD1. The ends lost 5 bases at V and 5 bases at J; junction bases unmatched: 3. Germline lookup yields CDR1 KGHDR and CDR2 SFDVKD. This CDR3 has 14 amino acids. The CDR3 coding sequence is TGTGCCACCAGTGGCTGGACAGGGGGAGATACGCAGTATTTT. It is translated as CATSGWTGGDTQYF.

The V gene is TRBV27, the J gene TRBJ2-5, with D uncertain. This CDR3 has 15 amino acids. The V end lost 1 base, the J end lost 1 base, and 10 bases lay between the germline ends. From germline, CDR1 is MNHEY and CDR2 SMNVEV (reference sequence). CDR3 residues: CASSLYQNGQETQYF. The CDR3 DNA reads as TGTGCCAGCAGTTTATACCAGAACGGCCAAGAGACCCAGTACTTC.

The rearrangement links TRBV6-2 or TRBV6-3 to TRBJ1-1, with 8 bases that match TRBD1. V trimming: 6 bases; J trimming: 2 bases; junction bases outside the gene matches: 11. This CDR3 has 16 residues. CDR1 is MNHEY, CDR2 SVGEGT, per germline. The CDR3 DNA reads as TGTGCCAGCAGCGGGACAGGATCCAACCCAAACACTGAAGCTTTCTTT. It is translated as CASSGTGSNPNTEAFF.

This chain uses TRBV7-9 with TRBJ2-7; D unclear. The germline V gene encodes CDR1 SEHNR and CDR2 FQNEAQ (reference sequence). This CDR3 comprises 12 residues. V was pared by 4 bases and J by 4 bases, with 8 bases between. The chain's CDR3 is CASSSPEYEQYF. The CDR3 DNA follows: TGTGCCAGCAGCTCCCCCGAATACGAGCAGTACTTC.

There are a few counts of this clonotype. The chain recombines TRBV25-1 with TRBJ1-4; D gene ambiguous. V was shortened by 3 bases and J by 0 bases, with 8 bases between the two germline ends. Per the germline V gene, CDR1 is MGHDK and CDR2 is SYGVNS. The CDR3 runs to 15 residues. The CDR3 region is CASSDPRATNEKLFF. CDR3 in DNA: TGTGCCAGCAGTGACCCACGGGCAACTAATGAAAAACTGTTTTTT.

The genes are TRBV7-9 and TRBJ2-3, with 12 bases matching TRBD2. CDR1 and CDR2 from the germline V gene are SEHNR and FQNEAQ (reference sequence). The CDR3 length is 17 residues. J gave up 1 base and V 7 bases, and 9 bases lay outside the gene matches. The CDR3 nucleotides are TGTGCCAGCAACCTAGCGGGGGGGCCTTCGGGCACAGATACGCAGTATTTT. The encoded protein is CASNLAGGPSGTDTQYF.